These 2 T cell receptor beta chains share one sample of origin, sequenced in a study of Ad26.COV2.S vaccination and SARS-CoV-2 variants. Treatment specified: approximately 18 received Ad26.COV2.S at low or high dose, single or two shots; 5 received placebo; per-sample allocation not given. Specimen acquisition occurred on day 63 following the initial vaccine or placebo injection. Sequenced by immunoSEQ multiplex PCR; TCRdb stores in-frame clones only, minus some. The data show around 320,000 clones, just under 85% seen once. The material sequenced was peripheral blood, taken in a trial of Ad26.COV2.S vaccine versus placebo. The source of these receptors is a person aged 18-65 years who received the Ad26.COV2.S COVID-19 vaccine or a placebo.

The J gene is TRBJ2-1, the V gene TRBV7-9; D gene uncertain. Germline V gene sequence: CDR1 SEHNR, CDR2 FQNEAQ (reference sequence). The CDR3 sequence is 14 residues long. V dropped 0 bases and J dropped 10 bases, with 13 bases sitting between them. The CDR3 loop reads CASSLAVRGREQFF. The CDR3 coding sequence is TGTGCCAGCAGCTTAGCGGTCCGCGGTCGAGAGCAGTTCTTC.

To note about this clone: The sample has other DNA sequences that encode this CDR3 too. V gene TRBV4-1 combines with J gene TRBJ1-2; a possible D gene is TRBD1 (6 bases). V gave up 1 base and J gave up 8 bases, with 11 bases separating them. Germline assignment: CDR1 MGHRA and CDR2 YSYEKL. CDR3 length: 13 amino acids. The CDR3, as DNA: TGCGCCAGCAGCCAAGCAGGGGTTGGGGGCTACACCTTC. This sequence encodes CASSQAGVGGYTF.